The clone carrying this TCR beta chain was detected ten times or more. Its target is not known. The sequence runs out 3 residues before the end of the CDR3; the remainder is reconstructed from the germline J gene. V gave up 3 bases and J gave up 5 bases, with 19 bases separating them. The CDR3 is made up of 16 amino acids. Germline CDR1 LNHDA, CDR2 SQIVND (reference sequence). This entry belongs to a study of T cell clonality in common variable immunodeficiency. Data came from immunoSEQ multiplex PCR; TCRdb stores just in-frame clones and leaves some out. Sampling found roughly 40,000 clones, none seen once. Study findings and constraints: TCRbeta clonality was increased in CVID versus healthy controls. In common variable immunodeficiency, TCR beta chains reportedly carried fewer deletions and N-nucleotide insertions. Links between repertoire features and CVID complications were heterogeneity-limited.

Both groups were predominantly of Caucasian heritage. Sequencing input: peripheral blood mononuclear cells. The chain employs TRBV19 and TRBJ1-2, with D possibly matching TRBD1 (5 bases). The TCR sequence derives from a person aged 18-70 years in good health. The CDR3: CASSIGRASLGYGYTF. The DNA read from the CDR3 is TGTGCCAGTAGTATCGGCAGGGCGTCACTGGGATATGGC.